This T cell receptor beta chain stems from a study of PD-1 blockade in classical Hodgkin lymphoma. Study overall: The study gave patients nivolumab 3 mg/kg intravenously every 2 weeks. Broader study findings: Some patients started nivolumab under 1 year after ASCT, and they were excluded.

The germline V gene encodes CDR1 SGHNT and CDR2 YYREEE (reference sequence). The ends lost 4 bases at V and 6 bases at J; junction bases unmatched: 11. The CDR3 consists of 15 residues. This sample's time point: cycle 4 day 1 (C4D1), after 6 weeks of nivolumab. Relapse after autologous stem cell transplantation occurred in every patient, and brentuximab vedotin exposure varied. Data came from immunoSEQ multiplex PCR; TCRdb stores just in-frame clones and leaves some out. The sample includes roughly 100,000 clones, roughly 91% seen only once; the top ten take under 2%. As for this clone: The antigen is undetermined.

This clonotype was sampled from a human donor with classical Hodgkin lymphoma. The V call is TRBV5-4, the J call TRBJ2-7; 9 nucleotides match TRBD1. Sequencing used peripheral blood mononuclear cells (PBMCs), obtained before the fourth cycle of nivolumab. CDR3 in DNA: TGTGCCAGCAGCCAGGAGGGACAGGGATATCTCGAGCAGTACTTC. Translation: CASSQEGQGYLEQYF. The complete variable domain, with remaining parts taken from reference TRBV5-4 and TRBJ2-7, reads ETGVTQSPTHLIKTRGQQVTLRCSSQSGHNTVSWYQQALGQGPQFIFQYYREEENGRGNFPPRFSGLQFPNYSSELNVNALELDDSALYLCASSQEGQGYLEQYFGPGTRLTVT.